This TCR beta chain was identified during a study of blood T cell repertoires in COVID-19. This clone was seen a handful of times. V lost 2 bases and J lost 4, with 4 bases in between. The germline gives CDR1 SGHNT, CDR2 YYREEE (reference sequence). CDR3 length: 12 residues. Cohort allocation depended upon clinical history that participants reported. Original data processing: The authors estimated nucleated cell counts from reference gene primer amplification. Assay: immunoSEQ multiplex PCR; the TCRdb copy retains only in-frame clones and omits some. That table furnishes V, J and clone size, whereas the DNA furnished D and trimming. The sample contains about 440,000 clones, about nine tenths of which appear only once.

The chain is built from TRBV5-4 and TRBJ2-1; D not resolved. The receptor was isolated from a man younger than 35 who had recovered from COVID-19. The sample was PBMCs or T cells enriched from blood (not recorded which). The DNA for the CDR3 is TGTGCCAGCAGCTTCAGTTACAATGAGCAGTTCTTC. As protein: CASSFSYNEQFF.